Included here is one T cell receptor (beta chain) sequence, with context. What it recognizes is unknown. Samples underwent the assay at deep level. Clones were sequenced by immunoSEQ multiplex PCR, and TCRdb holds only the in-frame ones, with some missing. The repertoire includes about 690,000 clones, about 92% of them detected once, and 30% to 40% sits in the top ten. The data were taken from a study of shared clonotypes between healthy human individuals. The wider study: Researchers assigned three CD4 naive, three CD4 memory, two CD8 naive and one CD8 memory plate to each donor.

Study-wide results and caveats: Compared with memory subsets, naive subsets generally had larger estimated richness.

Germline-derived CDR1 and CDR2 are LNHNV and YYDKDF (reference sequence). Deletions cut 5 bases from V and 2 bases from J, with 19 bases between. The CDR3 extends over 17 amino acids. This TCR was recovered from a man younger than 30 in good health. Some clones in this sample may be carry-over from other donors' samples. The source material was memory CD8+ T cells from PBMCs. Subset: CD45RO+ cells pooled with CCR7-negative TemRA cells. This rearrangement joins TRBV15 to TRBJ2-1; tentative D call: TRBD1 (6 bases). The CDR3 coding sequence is TGTGCCACCAGCGGCGAATGGGGGCGGGCCACCTACAATGAGCAGTTCTTC. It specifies CATSGEWGRATYNEQFF.